These 21 T cell receptor beta chains were all obtained from the same sample, sequenced in a study of post-analysis software for immune sequencing data. Overall study results and limits: In patients, TRBV5-6, TRBV5-1 and TRBV20-1 belonged to several TRBV segments found more frequently than in controls.

Tagging with unique molecular identifiers was a feature of the TCR beta cDNA libraries. TCRdb re-called the PCR reads with MiXCR, one entry per CDR3 protein. The sample carries roughly 430,000 distinct CDR3 sequences, more than 30% recorded once. No antigen has been assigned to these receptors. Material: blood. The receptors were sampled from a girl aged 2 to 10 with multiple sclerosis.

The CDR3 nucleotides are TGCAGTGCTACCAAGCGACACGAGCAGTTCTTC. It is translated as CSATKRHEQFF. This chain uses TRBV20-1 with TRBJ2-1; D is unresolved. Germline CDR1 is DFQATT and CDR2 is SNEGSKA (reference sequence). The CDR3 extends over 11 amino acids. Trimming took off 4 bases at V and 10 bases at J, with 11 bases between the two ends.

This chain uses TRBV28 with TRBJ1-1; D gene unclear. The germline gives CDR1 MDHEN, CDR2 SYDVKM. The V gene lost 6 bases and the J gene lost 0 bases, with 11 bases spanning the gap. The CDR3 has 14 amino acids. This chain's CDR3 is CASSSHTMNTEAFF. The CDR3 coding sequence is TGTGCCAGCAGCTCACATACTATGAACACTGAAGCTTTCTTT. Using reference TRBV28 and TRBJ1-1 for the parts outside the CDR3, the full variable domain is DVKVTQSSRYLVKRTGEKVFLECVQDMDHENMFWYRQDPGLGLRLIYFSYDVKMKEKGDIPEGYSVSREKKERFSLILESASTNQTSMYLCASSSHTMNTEAFFGQGTRLTVV.

V usage is TRBV29-1 and J usage is TRBJ2-1, with unresolved D. CDR1 SQVTM and CDR2 ANQGSEA come from the germline V gene. The CDR3 sequence is 14 residues long. V was trimmed by 3 bases and J by 2 bases, leaving 11 bases between them. CDR3 sequence (DNA): TGCAGCGTTGAGGGGTCACCGGCCTACAATGAGCAGTTCTTC. Amino acid sequence: CSVEGSPAYNEQFF.

This clonotype has only a few counts. The J gene is TRBJ2-1, the V gene TRBV24-1, with D perhaps TRBD1 (5 bases). The germline V and J ends were trimmed by 3 bases and 4 bases, with 15 bases remaining between them. The germline CDR1 and CDR2 sequences are KGHDR and SFDVKD. The CDR3 extends over 16 amino acids. The DNA for the CDR3 is TGTGCCACCAGTGATCCGCCCAGGGCCGATTACAATGAGCAGTTCTTC. This codes for CATSDPPRADYNEQFF.

J is TRBJ1-4 and V is TRBV4-2; D is possibly TRBD1 (6 bases). Germline V gene data show CDR1 as LGHNA and CDR2 as YNFKEQ. V lost 0 bases to trimming and J lost 7 bases, with 9 bases between them. CDR3 length equals 14 residues. Here the CDR3 reads CASSQDRQAEKLFF. CDR3 bases: TGTGCCAGCAGCCAAGATCGACAGGCTGAAAAACTGTTTTTT.

The chain recombines TRBV4-1 with TRBJ2-3; 13 bases agree with TRBD2. Germline CDR1 is MGHRA and CDR2 is YSYEKL. The CDR3 consists of 18 residues. V lost 0 bases, J lost 2 bases, and 5 bases stayed unmatched. Here the CDR3 reads CASSQEETSGRSTDTQYF. The CDR3 nucleotides read TGCGCCAGCAGCCAAGAAGAGACTAGCGGGAGGTCCACAGATACGCAGTATTTT.

This clonotype appeared once. The rearrangement links TRBV18 to TRBJ2-5, with 7 bases aligning to TRBD2. Germline-derived CDR1 and CDR2 are KGHSH and LQKENI. V was clipped by 1 base and J by 5 bases; unmatched bases: 13. This CDR3 has 17 amino acids. The CDR3 nucleotides are TGTGCCAGCTCACCACTTCTACTAGCGAAAAGGTGGGAGACCCAGTACTTC. It specifies CASSPLLLAKRWETQYF.

V usage is TRBV5-1 and J usage is TRBJ2-7, with D maybe TRBD2 (5 bases). V was cut by 1 base and J by 0 bases, with 11 bases left in between. CDR3 size: 15 residues. Germline-derived CDR1 and CDR2 are SGHRS and YFSETQ. CDR3 in DNA: TGCGCCAGCAGCTTGTTAGAGGGCCTCTCCTACGAGCAGTACTTC. This codes for CASSLLEGLSYEQYF.

With regard to this clonotype: An end of the junction differs from the germline gene, which may be a read error. The J gene is TRBJ2-1, the V gene TRBV20-1; 7 bases match TRBD2. CDR1 is DFQATT and CDR2 is SNEGSKA in the germline V gene (reference sequence). There are 15 residues in the CDR3. The CDR3, as DNA: TGTAGTGCTAGGTCCGGACTAGGGCCATACAATGAGCAGTTCTTC. Its protein product is CSARSGLGPYNEQFF.

The chain uses TRBV27 and TRBJ2-1, with TRBD1 matching 9 bases. The CDR3 consists of 14 residues. With V trimmed by 2 bases and J by 6 bases, 2 bases remained unmatched. The germline V gene has CDR1 MNHEY and CDR2 SMNVEV (reference sequence). The CDR3 loop is CASSLMTGGNEQFF. CDR3 sequence (DNA): TGTGCCAGCAGTTTAATGACAGGGGGCAATGAGCAGTTCTTC.

This clonotype was detected a few times. The V call is TRBV6-5, the J call TRBJ2-1; 8 nucleotides agree with TRBD2. After removal of 4 bases from V and 3 bases from J, the junction contained 11 bases not matched to a gene. CDR1 and CDR2 from the germline V gene are MNHEY and SVGAGI. This CDR3 has 17 residues. The CDR3: CASSCPPRLAIYNEQFF. In nucleotides, the CDR3 is TGTGCCAGCAGTTGCCCGCCAAGACTAGCGATCTACAATGAGCAGTTCTTC.

The chain carries TRBV7-6 and TRBJ2-7, with D perhaps matching TRBD1 (6 bases). The CDR3 spans 13 residues. The V gene lost 8 bases and the J gene lost 4 bases, with 15 bases spanning the gap. Germline V gene data show CDR1 as SGHVS and CDR2 as FNYEAQ. As DNA, the CDR3 is TGTGCCAGCGCAGACAGGCTTACGTACGAGCAGTACTTC. It codes for CASADRLTYEQYF.

This clonotype appeared a few times. CDR3 amino acids: CATSRDYRGRYNEQFF. CDR3 sequence (DNA): TGTGCCACCAGCAGAGATTATAGGGGACGATACAATGAGCAGTTCTTC. V is TRBV15 and J is TRBJ2-1; either TRBD1 or TRBD2 may fit D (5 bases each). Trimming removed 0 bases from V and 4 bases from J, with 13 bases in between. The CDR3 runs to 16 residues. Germline V gives CDR1 LNHNV, CDR2 YYDKDF (reference sequence). The full variable domain, in which reference TRBV15 and TRBJ2-1 provide the parts outside the CDR3, is DAMVIQNPRYQVTQFGKPVTLSCSQTLNHNVMYWYQQKSSQAPKLLFHYYDKDFNNEADTPDNFQSRRPNTSFCFLDIRSPGLGDTAMYLCATSRDYRGRYNEQFFGPGTRLTVL.

V usage is TRBV20-1 and J usage is TRBJ2-4; 7 nucleotides align to TRBD2. This CDR3 has 14 residues. Germline V CDR1 and CDR2: DFQATT, SNEGSKA (reference sequence). The V gene end was trimmed by 7 bases and the J gene end by 7 bases; junction bases not matched to a gene: 13. CDR3 nucleotides: TGCAGTGTCGCGCGGGAGCTGGGTGGGAACATTCAGTACTTC. Protein: CSVARELGGNIQYF.

This chain uses TRBV11-2 with TRBJ2-5; D not certain. The V gene's germline CDR1 is SGHAT and CDR2 FQNNGV. V lost 6 bases and J lost 4, with 18 bases in between. The CDR3 has 15 residues. CDR3 region: CASRPFMRNTETQYF. The CDR3, as DNA: TGTGCCAGCAGACCCTTTATGAGGAATACAGAGACCCAGTACTTC.

This clonotype was counted only a few times. The chain carries TRBV3-1 and TRBJ2-5; 10 bases align to TRBD1. Germline trimming cut 6 bases from V and 0 bases from J; bases unmatched to any gene: 10. This CDR3 is built from 17 residues. From germline, CDR1 is LGHDT and CDR2 YNNKEL (reference sequence). The CDR3 DNA is TGTGCCAGCAGTCCGGTGGCGGGACAGGGGTACCAAGAGACCCAGTACTTC. It encodes CASSPVAGQGYQETQYF.

The rearrangement uses TRBV20-1 and TRBJ1-1; 7 bases match TRBD1. This CDR3 comprises 14 residues. J lost 4 bases, V lost 1 base, and 6 bases had no gene match. CDR1 and CDR2 (germline): DFQATT, SNEGSKA (reference sequence). The CDR3: CSARVGGAFTEAFF. The CDR3 DNA sequence: TGCAGTGCTAGAGTAGGGGGCGCCTTCACTGAAGCTTTCTTT.

V gene TRBV6-5 combines with J gene TRBJ1-1, with 9 bases that match TRBD1. The V gene end was trimmed by 0 bases and the J gene end by 6 bases; junction bases not matched to a gene: 11. The CDR3 is made up of 17 amino acids. Per germline, CDR1 MNHEY and CDR2 SVGAGI. CDR3 nucleotides: TGTGCCAGCAGTTACTCTCCTGGACAGGGGACGCATTCTGAAGCTTTCTTT. Amino acids: CASSYSPGQGTHSEAFF.

This clonotype was observed a few times. The J gene is TRBJ2-6, the V gene TRBV6-5; TRBD1 or TRBD2 may be the D gene (5 bases each). This CDR3 comprises 18 residues. The germline CDR1 and CDR2 sequences are MNHEY and SVGAGI. V was shortened by 0 bases and J by 0 bases, with 12 bases between the two germline ends. The CDR3 coding sequence is TGTGCCAGCAGTTACTCCCGGGACCGAAGCTCTGGGGCCAACGTCCTGACTTTC. Protein product: CASSYSRDRSSGANVLTF.

This clonotype was recorded at least ten times. This rearrangement joins TRBV6-1 to TRBJ2-7, with a weak D call TRBD2 (5 bases). The germline V gene encodes CDR1 MNHNS and CDR2 SASEGT. V lost 5 bases and J lost 0, with 14 bases in between. This CDR3 is 15 amino acids long. The CDR3 loop reads CASSNAVAHSYEQYF. CDR3 bases: TGTGCCAGCAGTAACGCGGTAGCGCACTCCTACGAGCAGTACTTC.

Only a few counts were recorded for this clonotype. The chain employs TRBV12-3 or TRBV12-4 and TRBJ1-6; 9 positions match TRBD1. The CDR3 has 17 residues. V trimming: 5 bases; J trimming: 9 bases; junction bases outside the gene matches: 14. The CDR3 coding sequence is TGTGCCAGCAGTAGTTGGGAGAGTCTGGACAGGGGTTCACCCCTCCACTTT. Protein: CASSSWESLDRGSPLHF.